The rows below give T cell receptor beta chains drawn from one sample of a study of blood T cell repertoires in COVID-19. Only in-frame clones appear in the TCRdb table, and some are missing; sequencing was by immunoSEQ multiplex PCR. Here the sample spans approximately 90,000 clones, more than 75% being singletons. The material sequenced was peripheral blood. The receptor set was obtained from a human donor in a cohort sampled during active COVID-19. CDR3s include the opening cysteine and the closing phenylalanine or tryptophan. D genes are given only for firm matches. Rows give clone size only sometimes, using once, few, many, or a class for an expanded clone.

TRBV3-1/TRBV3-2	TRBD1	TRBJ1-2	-	CASSQDRQGNGYTF	TGTGCCAGCAGCCAAGACAGACAGGGGAATGGCTACACCTTC
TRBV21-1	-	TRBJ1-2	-	CATTKGGGELPYGYTF	TGTGCCACCACCAAAGGAGGCGGAGAGCTCCCTTATGGCTACACCTTC
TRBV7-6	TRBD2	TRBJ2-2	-	CASSLLAGGPGTGELFF	TGTGCCAGCAGCTTACTAGCGGGGGGGCCGGGCACCGGGGAGCTGTTTTTT
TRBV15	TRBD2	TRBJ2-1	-	CATSRDYGGGAGDEQFF	TGTGCCACCAGCAGAGATTACGGCGGGGGGGCAGGCGATGAGCAGTTCTTC
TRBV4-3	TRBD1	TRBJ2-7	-	CASSLLDRGNYEQYF	TGCGCCAGCAGCCTCCTAGACAGGGGGAACTACGAGCAGTACTTC
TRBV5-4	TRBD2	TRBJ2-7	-	CASSSRGDAGEQYF	TGTGCCAGCAGCTCGCGGGGGGACGCGGGGGAGCAGTACTTC
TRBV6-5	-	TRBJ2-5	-	CASSKGETQYF	TGTGCCAGCAGTAAGGGGGAGACCCAGTACTTC
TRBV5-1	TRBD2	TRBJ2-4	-	CASSRFRLAGSQGVAKNIQYF	TGCGCCAGCAGCCGATTCCGACTAGCGGGGTCTCAAGGGGTGGCCAAAAACATTCAGTACTTC
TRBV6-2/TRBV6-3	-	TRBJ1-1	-	CASSYYGVSNTEAFF	TGTGCCAGCAGTTACTACGGGGTCTCGAACACTGAAGCTTTCTTT
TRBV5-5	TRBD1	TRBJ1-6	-	CASSPPGQTNSPLHF	TGTGCCAGCAGCCCCCCGGGACAGACAAATTCACCCCTCCACTTT
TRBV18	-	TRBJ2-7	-	CASSPGSSHEPYEQYF	TGTGCCAGCTCACCCGGGTCCAGTCATGAACCGTACGAGCAGTACTTC
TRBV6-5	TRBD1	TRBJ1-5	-	CASSLTGGTGQPQHF	TGTGCCAGCAGTCTAACAGGGGGTACCGGTCAGCCCCAGCATTTT
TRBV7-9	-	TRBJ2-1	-	CASSFGRGLYNEQFF	TGTGCCAGCAGCTTCGGGAGGGGGCTCTACAATGAGCAGTTCTTC
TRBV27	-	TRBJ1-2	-	CASSLAFNYGYTF	TGTGCCAGCAGTTTGGCCTTTAACTATGGCTACACCTTC
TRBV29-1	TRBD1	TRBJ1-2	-	CSVRDRASYGYTF	TGCAGCGTTCGGGACAGGGCTTCCTATGGCTACACCTTC
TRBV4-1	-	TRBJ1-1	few	CASSRQNSPNTEAFF	TGCGCCAGCAGCCGGCAAAACAGCCCGAACACTGAAGCTTTCTTT
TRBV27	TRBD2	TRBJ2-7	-	CASSLGSGGASYEQYF	TGTGCCAGCAGTTTAGGGAGCGGGGGGGCCTCCTACGAGCAGTACTTC
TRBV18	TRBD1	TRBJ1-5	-	CASSPPGTTGDQPQHF	TGTGCCAGCTCACCACCGGGAACAACAGGGGATCAGCCCCAGCATTTT
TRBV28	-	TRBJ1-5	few	CASNGEDQPQHF	TGTGCCAGCAACGGGGAAGATCAGCCCCAGCATTTT
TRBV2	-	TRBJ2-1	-	CASSDAVRADEQFF	TGTGCCAGCAGTGACGCGGTCAGGGCCGATGAGCAGTTCTTC
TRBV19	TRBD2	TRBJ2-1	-	CASSGLAGGTEQFF	TGTGCCAGTAGCGGACTAGCGGGGGGGACTGAGCAGTTCTTC
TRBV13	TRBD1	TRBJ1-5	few	CASSFQGAWQPQHF	TGTGCCAGCAGCTTTCAGGGGGCATGGCAGCCCCAGCATTTT
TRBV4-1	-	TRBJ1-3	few	CASSLGPSGNTIYF	TGCGCCAGCAGCCTCGGTCCGTCTGGAAACACCATATATTTT
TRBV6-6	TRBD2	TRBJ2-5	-	CASSYPSGGAETQYF	TGTGCCAGCAGTTACCCTAGCGGGGGGGCAGAGACCCAGTACTTC
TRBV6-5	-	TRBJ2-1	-	CASFGGMSSYNEQFF	TGTGCCAGCTTTGGGGGCATGAGCTCCTACAATGAGCAGTTCTTC
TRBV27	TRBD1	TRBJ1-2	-	CASRDQTGSNYGYTF	TGTGCCAGCAGGGACCAGACAGGGTCTAACTATGGCTACACCTTC
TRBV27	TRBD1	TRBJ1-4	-	CASSGGGREKLFF	TGTGCCAGCAGCGGAGGGGGCCGGGAAAAACTGTTTTTT
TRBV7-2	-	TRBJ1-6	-	CASSSLAGNSPLHF	TGTGCCAGCAGCTCCCTAGCGGGCAATTCACCCCTCCACTTT
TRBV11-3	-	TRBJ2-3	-	CASSLFSAGVTDTQYF	TGTGCCAGCAGCTTATTCAGTGCAGGGGTCACAGATACGCAGTATTTT
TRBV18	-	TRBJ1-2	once	CASSPGAGQDYGYTF	TGTGCCAGCTCACCGGGAGCAGGCCAAGACTATGGCTACACCTTC
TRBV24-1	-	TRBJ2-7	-	CATSGTGSSYEQYF	TGTGCCACCAGTGGCACAGGATCCTCCTACGAGCAGTACTTC
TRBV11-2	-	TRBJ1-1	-	CASSLTGNTEAFF	TGTGCCAGCAGCTTGACAGGGAACACTGAAGCTTTCTTT
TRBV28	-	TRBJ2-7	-	CASGGHKGREQYF	TGTGCCAGCGGGGGACATAAGGGCCGGGAGCAGTACTTC
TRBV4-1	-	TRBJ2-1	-	CASSQDNGGAYNEQFF	TGCGCCAGCAGCCAAGATAACGGGGGTGCCTACAATGAGCAGTTCTTC
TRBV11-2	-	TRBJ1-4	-	CASSFSGGREKLFF	TGTGCCAGCAGCTTCTCGGGGGGCCGAGAAAAACTGTTTTTT
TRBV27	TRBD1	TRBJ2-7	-	CASSKGTGGNEQYF	TGTGCCAGCAGTAAAGGGACAGGGGGCAACGAGCAGTACTTC
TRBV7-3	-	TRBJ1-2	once	CASSSQAQGYGYTF	TGTGCCAGCAGCTCCCAGGCCCAGGGGTACGGCTACACCTTC